This T cell receptor beta chain was captured by sequencing in a study of CD8 T cells in ankylosing spondylitis. Study results and caveats: Clones linked with disease were CD8+ and fairly uncommon in the peripheral blood. Made up of about eight highly homologous variants, a TCR beta motif appeared characteristic of ankylosing spondylitis blood.

TCRdb redid the calling of the 5' RACE reads with MiXCR, one entry per CDR3 protein. The sample has roughly 400,000 distinct CDR3 sequences, about a fifth seen once. CDR1 is SNHLY and CDR2 is FYNNEI in the germline V gene. The ends lost 10 bases at V and 0 bases at J; junction bases unmatched: 16. The CDR3 covers 18 residues. Points on this clonotype: Antigen unknown.

J is TRBJ2-1 and V is TRBV2; 9 bases map to TRBD2. The receptor was derived from a male donor with ankylosing spondylitis. Sequenced material: blood, either unsorted or a sorted T cell fraction (not recorded which). CDR3 sequence: CAIHPSSGELSSYNEQFF. DNA for the CDR3: TGTGCCATCCACCCGTCTAGCGGGGAGCTGAGCTCCTACAATGAGCAGTTCTTC.